This TCR beta chain emerged from a study of blood T cell repertoires in COVID-19. Looking at the study overall: PBMCs, B-cell-depleted T cells, or T cells provided the cDNA or gDNA that made up the material.

This table comes from immunoSEQ multiplex PCR, and its TCRdb copy is limited to in-frame clones, with some not included. The table lists fewer than 200,000 clones, roughly 81% of them singletons. Per the germline V gene, CDR1 is LGHNA and CDR2 is YSLEER. V shed 0 bases and J shed 7 bases, with 9 bases lying between them. This CDR3 region has 14 residues. The TCR originated in a man aged 35 to 55 who had recovered from COVID-19. Sequenced sample: peripheral blood. V usage is TRBV4-3 and J usage is TRBJ1-4; D is ambiguous. CDR3 protein: CASSQDRGTEKLFF. In DNA, the CDR3 is TGCGCCAGCAGCCAAGATCGGGGAACTGAAAAACTGTTTTTT.